This is a list of T cell receptor beta chains from one sample in a study of blood T cell repertoires in COVID-19. The method was immunoSEQ multiplex PCR; TCRdb's version includes in-frame clones alone and lacks a portion of them. Found here are some 390,000 clones, roughly 86% of them singletons; the top ten hold 2.5% to 3.5%. Sequencing was done on a sample of peripheral blood. Receptors were obtained from a human donor in a cohort sampled during active COVID-19. CDR3s include the opening cysteine and the closing phenylalanine or tryptophan. Fields, in order: V gene, J gene, CDR3 protein.

v_gene: TRBV28
j_gene: TRBJ1-1
CDR3aa: CASSLGGRRAEAFF

v_gene: TRBV5-4
j_gene: TRBJ2-5
CDR3aa: CASSSLAVGVGETQYF

v_gene: TRBV7-8
j_gene: TRBJ1-1
CDR3aa: CASSPVDTEAFF

v_gene: TRBV27
j_gene: TRBJ1-2
CDR3aa: CASSLNGSGGYTF

v_gene: TRBV28
j_gene: TRBJ1-4
CDR3aa: CASSLLTTGNEKLFF

v_gene: TRBV11-2
j_gene: TRBJ2-3
CDR3aa: CASSPRFNTDTQYF

v_gene: TRBV11-3
j_gene: TRBJ2-7
CDR3aa: CASSLDKGQNYEQYF

v_gene: TRBV5-4
j_gene: TRBJ2-7
CDR3aa: CASSSILTSGTYEQYF

v_gene: TRBV7-9
j_gene: TRBJ1-1
CDR3aa: CASSLVGDSLAFF

v_gene: TRBV19
j_gene: TRBJ1-5
CDR3aa: CASKGGQIFNQPQHF

v_gene: TRBV13
j_gene: TRBJ2-5
CDR3aa: CASRPGGEETQYF

v_gene: TRBV29-1
j_gene: TRBJ2-1
CDR3aa: CSVSIGGTGNEQFF

v_gene: TRBV3-1/TRBV3-2
j_gene: TRBJ2-2
CDR3aa: CASSLRPGVGELFF

v_gene: TRBV18
j_gene: TRBJ1-5
CDR3aa: CASSPVVSAGGGQPQHF

v_gene: TRBV14
j_gene: TRBJ1-1
CDR3aa: CASSQETYTEAFF

v_gene: TRBV10-3
j_gene: TRBJ2-5
CDR3aa: CAIRGGYQETQYF

v_gene: TRBV10-2
j_gene: TRBJ1-3
CDR3aa: CASSESVATSGNTIYF

v_gene: TRBV9
j_gene: TRBJ2-1
CDR3aa: CASSVAHGSGNEQFF

v_gene: TRBV6-5
j_gene: TRBJ1-4
CDR3aa: CASSYGLRSEKLFF

v_gene: TRBV5-1
j_gene: TRBJ1-1
CDR3aa: CASSPGQGEAFF

v_gene: TRBV5-5
j_gene: TRBJ2-3
CDR3aa: CASSLPQTSTDTQYF

v_gene: TRBV19
j_gene: TRBJ1-6
CDR3aa: CASTGTGATNSPLHF

v_gene: TRBV11-2
j_gene: TRBJ2-1
CDR3aa: CASSLGLAGAGNEQFF

v_gene: TRBV9
j_gene: TRBJ2-7
CDR3aa: CASSASQTGGEQYF